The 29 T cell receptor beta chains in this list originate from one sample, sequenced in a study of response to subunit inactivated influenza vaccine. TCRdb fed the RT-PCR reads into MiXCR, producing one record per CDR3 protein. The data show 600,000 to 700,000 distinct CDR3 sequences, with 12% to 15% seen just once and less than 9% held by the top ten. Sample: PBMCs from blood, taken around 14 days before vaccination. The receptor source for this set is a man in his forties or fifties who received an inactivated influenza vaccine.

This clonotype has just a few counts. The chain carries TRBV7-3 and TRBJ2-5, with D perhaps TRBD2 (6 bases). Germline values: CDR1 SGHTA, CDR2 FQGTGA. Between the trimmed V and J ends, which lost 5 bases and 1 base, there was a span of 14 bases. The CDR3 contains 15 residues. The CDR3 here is CASSPVPGGQETQYF. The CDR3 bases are TGTGCCAGCAGCCCCGTGCCCGGGGGCCAAGAGACCCAGTACTTC.

The CDR3 region is CASRAGVSTDTQYF. For the CDR3, the DNA is TGTGCCTCCCGGGCAGGGGTTAGCACAGATACGCAGTATTTT. The rearrangement links TRBV7-2 to TRBJ2-3; weak D call: TRBD1 (6 bases). The germline CDR1 and CDR2 sequences are SGHTA and FQGNSA. Trimming took off 11 bases at V and 0 bases at J, with 15 bases between the two ends. The CDR3 has 14 amino acids.

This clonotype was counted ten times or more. Here the CDR3 DNA reads TGCGCCAGCAGCTTACCGGGACAGGCATCCGCCGGGGAGCTGTTTTTT. This translates into CASSLPGQASAGELFF. The chain uses TRBV5-1 and TRBJ2-2; 8 bases map to TRBD1. Germline CDR1 reads SGHRS; CDR2 reads YFSETQ. V lost 2 bases to trimming and J lost 6 bases; unmatched junction nucleotides: 9. The CDR3 length is 16 residues.

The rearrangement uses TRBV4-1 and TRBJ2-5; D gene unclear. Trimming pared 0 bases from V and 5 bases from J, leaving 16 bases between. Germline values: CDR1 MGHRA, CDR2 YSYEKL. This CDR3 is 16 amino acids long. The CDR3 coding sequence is TGCGCCAGCAGCCAAGATCTGGCGGAAGTCGGCGAGACCCAGTACTTC. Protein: CASSQDLAEVGETQYF.

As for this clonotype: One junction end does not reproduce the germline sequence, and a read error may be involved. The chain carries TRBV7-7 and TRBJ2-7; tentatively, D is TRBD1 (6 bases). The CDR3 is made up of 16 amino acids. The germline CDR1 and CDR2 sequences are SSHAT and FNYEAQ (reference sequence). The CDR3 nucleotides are TGTGCTAGCAGCCCGGGCGCGGTCGGACAGTCCTACGAGCAGTACTTC. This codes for CASSPGAVGQSYEQYF.

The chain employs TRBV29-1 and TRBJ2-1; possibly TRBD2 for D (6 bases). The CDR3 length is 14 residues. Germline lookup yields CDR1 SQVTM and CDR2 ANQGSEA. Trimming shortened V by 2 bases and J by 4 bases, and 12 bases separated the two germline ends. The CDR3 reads CSVELASQYNEQFF. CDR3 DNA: TGCAGCGTTGAACTAGCGAGTCAGTACAATGAGCAGTTCTTC.

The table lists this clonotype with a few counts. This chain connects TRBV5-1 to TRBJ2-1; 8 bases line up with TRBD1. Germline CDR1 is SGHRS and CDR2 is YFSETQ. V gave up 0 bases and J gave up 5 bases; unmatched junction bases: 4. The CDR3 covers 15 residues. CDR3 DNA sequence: TGCGCCAGCAGCTTGGGACAGGGGATGAACAATGAGCAGTTCTTC. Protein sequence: CASSLGQGMNNEQFF.

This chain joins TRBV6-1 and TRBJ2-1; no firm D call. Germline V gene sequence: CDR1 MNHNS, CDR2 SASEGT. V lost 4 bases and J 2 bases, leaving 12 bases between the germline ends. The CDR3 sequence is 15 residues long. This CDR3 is CASSVRQATYNEQFF. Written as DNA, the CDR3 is TGTGCCAGCAGTGTAAGGCAGGCGACCTACAATGAGCAGTTCTTC.

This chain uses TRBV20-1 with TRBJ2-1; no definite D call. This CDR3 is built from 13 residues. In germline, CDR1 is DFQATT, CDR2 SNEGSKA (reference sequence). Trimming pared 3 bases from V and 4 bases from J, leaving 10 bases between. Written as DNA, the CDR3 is TGCAGTGCTAGCCGAGCAGGTTACAATGAGCAGTTCTTC. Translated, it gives CSASRAGYNEQFF.

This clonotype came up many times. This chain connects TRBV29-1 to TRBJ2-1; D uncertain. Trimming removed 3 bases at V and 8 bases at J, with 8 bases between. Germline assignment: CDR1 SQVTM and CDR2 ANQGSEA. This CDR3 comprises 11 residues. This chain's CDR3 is CSVDRGYEQFF. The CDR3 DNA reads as TGCAGCGTTGATCGCGGATATGAGCAGTTCTTC.

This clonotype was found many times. As DNA, the CDR3 is TGTGCCATCGACAGCGGCGCCTACAATGAGCAGTTCTTC. It yields the protein CAIDSGAYNEQFF. This sequence joins TRBV10-3 and TRBJ2-1; D may correspond to TRBD1 or TRBD2 (5 bases each). Germline V gene data show CDR1 as ENHRY and CDR2 as SYGVKD. Trimming removed 8 bases from V and 2 bases from J, with 10 bases in between. The CDR3 has 13 amino acids.

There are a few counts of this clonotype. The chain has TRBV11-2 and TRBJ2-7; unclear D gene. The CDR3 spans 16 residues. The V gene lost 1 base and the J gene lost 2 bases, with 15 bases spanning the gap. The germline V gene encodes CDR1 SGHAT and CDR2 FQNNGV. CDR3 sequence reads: CASSLAALVGTYEQYF. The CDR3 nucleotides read TGTGCCAGCAGCTTAGCGGCTCTCGTCGGAACCTACGAGCAGTACTTC.

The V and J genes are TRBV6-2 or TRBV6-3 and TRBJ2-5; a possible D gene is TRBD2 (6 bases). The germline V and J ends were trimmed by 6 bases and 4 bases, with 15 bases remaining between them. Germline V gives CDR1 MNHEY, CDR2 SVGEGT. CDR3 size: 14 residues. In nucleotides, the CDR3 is TGTGCCAGCAGAAAGGGACTTTCGGTAGAGACCCAGTACTTC. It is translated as CASRKGLSVETQYF.

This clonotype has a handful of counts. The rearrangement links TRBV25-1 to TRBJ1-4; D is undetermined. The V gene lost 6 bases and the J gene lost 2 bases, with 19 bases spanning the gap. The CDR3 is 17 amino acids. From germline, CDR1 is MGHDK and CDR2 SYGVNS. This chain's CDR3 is CASRGNSYLGTNEKLFF. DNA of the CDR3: TGTGCCAGCAGGGGGAATTCCTACCTGGGGACTAATGAAAAACTGTTTTTT.

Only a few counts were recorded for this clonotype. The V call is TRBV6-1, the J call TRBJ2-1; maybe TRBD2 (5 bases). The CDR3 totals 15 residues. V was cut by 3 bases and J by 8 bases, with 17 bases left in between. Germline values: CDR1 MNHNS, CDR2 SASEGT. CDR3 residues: CASSEGTRITDEQFF. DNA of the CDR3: TGTGCCAGCAGTGAGGGAACTAGGATTACGGATGAGCAGTTCTTC.

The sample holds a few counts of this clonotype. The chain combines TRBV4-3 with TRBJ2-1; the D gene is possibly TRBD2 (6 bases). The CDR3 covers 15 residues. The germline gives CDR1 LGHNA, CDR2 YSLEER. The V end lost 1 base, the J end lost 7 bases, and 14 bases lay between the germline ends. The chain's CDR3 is CASSQAWTTRNEQFF. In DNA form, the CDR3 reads TGCGCCAGCAGCCAAGCATGGACTACTAGGAATGAGCAGTTCTTC.

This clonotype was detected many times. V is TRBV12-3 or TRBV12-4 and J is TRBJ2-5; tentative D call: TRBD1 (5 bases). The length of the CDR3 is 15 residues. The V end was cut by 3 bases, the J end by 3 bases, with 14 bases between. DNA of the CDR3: TGTGCCAGCAGTTTCCGGAAGGACAAGAAAGAGACCCAGTACTTC. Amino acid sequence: CASSFRKDKKETQYF.

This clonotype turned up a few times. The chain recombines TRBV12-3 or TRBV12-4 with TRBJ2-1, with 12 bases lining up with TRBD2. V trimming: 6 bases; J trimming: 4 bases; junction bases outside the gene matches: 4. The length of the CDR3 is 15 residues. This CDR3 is CASRGLAGIYNEQFF. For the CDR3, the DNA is TGTGCCAGCAGAGGACTAGCGGGGATTTACAATGAGCAGTTCTTC.

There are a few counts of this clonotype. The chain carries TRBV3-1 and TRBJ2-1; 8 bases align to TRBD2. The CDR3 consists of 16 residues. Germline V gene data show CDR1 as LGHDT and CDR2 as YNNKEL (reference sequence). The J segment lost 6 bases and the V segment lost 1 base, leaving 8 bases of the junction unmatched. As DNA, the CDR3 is TGTGCCAGCAGCCAAGCCGGGACTAGTGGGTCCAATGAGCAGTTCTTC. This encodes CASSQAGTSGSNEQFF.

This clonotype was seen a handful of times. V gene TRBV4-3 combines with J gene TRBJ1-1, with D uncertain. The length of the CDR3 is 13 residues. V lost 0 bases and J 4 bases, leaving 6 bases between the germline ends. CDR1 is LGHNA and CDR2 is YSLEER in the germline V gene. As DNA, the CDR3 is TGCGCCAGCAGCCAAGACAGGTTCACTGAAGCTTTCTTT. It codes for CASSQDRFTEAFF.

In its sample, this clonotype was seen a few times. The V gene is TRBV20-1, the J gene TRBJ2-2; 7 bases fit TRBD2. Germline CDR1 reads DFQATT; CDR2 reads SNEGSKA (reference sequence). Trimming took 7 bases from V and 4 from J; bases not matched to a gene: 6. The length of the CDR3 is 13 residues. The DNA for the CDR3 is TGCAGTGGACGGGACTACCGCACCGGGGAGCTGTTTTTT. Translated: CSGRDYRTGELFF.

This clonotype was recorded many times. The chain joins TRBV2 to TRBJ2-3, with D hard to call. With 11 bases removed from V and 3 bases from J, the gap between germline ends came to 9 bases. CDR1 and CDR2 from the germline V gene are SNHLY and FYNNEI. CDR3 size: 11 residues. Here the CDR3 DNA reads TGTGCCGGAAAGGTGACAGATACGCAGTATTTT. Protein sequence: CAGKVTDTQYF.

Here the CDR3 DNA reads TGCGCCAGCGGCACGCGGCCAGATACGCAGTATTTT. It yields the protein CASGTRPDTQYF. The V gene is TRBV10-2, the J gene TRBJ2-3; D gene uncertain. The CDR3 consists of 12 residues. CDR1 and CDR2 from the germline V gene are WSHSY and SAAADI. Trimming removed 8 bases from V and 4 bases from J, with 10 bases in between.

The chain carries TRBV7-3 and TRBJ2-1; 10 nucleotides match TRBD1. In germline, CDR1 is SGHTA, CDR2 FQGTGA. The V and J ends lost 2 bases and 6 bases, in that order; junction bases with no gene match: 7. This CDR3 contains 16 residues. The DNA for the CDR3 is TGTGCCAGCAGCTTAGGAGACGGGACAGGGGTCAATGAGCAGTTCTTC. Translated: CASSLGDGTGVNEQFF.

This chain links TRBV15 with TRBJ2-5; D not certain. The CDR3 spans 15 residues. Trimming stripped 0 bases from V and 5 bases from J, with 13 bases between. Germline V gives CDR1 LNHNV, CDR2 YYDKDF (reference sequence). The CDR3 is CATSRDSTTGETQYF. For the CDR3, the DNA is TGTGCCACCAGCAGAGATTCCACAACTGGGGAGACCCAGTACTTC.

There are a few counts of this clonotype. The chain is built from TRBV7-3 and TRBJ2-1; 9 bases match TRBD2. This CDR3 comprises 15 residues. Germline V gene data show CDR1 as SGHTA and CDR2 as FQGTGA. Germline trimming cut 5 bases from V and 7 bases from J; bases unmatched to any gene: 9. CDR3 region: CASSMLAGAGNEQFF. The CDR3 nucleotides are TGTGCCAGCAGCATGTTAGCGGGAGCGGGTAATGAGCAGTTCTTC.

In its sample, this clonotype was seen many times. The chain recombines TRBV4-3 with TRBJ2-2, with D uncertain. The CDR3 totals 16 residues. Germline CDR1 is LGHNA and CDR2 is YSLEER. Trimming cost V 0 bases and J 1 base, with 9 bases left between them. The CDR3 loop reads CASSQDLYRNTGELFF. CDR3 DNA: TGCGCCAGCAGCCAAGATCTCTATAGGAACACCGGGGAGCTGTTTTTT.

The CDR3 DNA follows: TGTGCCAGCAGGGGGATTAGCGGGAGACGGGGTGAGCAGTTCTTC. Residues: CASRGISGRRGEQFF. The chain employs TRBV6-2 or TRBV6-3 and TRBJ2-1, with TRBD2 matching over 9 bases. With 6 bases clipped from V and 9 bases from J, the junction kept 12 bases outside the gene matches. The CDR3 is 15 residues long. Per the germline V gene, CDR1 is MNHEY and CDR2 is SVGEGT.

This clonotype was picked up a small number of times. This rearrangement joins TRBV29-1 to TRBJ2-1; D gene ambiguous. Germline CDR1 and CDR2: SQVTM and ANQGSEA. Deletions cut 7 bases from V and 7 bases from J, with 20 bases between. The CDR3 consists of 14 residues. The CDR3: CSALSWYALNEQFF. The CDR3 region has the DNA TGCAGCGCCCTGAGTTGGTACGCATTGAATGAGCAGTTCTTC.